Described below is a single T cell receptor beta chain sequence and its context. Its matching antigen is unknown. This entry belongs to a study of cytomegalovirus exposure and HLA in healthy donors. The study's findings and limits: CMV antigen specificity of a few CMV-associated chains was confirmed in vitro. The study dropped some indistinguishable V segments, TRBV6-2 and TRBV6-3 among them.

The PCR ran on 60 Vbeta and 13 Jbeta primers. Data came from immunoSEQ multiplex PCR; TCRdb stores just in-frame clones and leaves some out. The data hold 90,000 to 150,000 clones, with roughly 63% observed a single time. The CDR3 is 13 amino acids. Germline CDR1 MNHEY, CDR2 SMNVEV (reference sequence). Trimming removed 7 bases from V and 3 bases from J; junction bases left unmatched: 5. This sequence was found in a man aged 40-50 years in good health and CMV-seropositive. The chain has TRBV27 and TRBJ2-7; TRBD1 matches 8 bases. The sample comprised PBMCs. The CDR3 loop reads CASTYGQGYEQYF. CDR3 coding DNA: TGTGCCAGCACCTACGGACAGGGCTACGAGCAGTACTTC.